One and the same sample provided the 24 T cell receptor beta chains below, sequenced in a study of response to subunit inactivated influenza vaccine. TCRdb used MiXCR to reprocess the RT-PCR reads, holding one entry per CDR3 protein. The sample yields a few hundred thousand distinct CDR3 sequences, 20% to 25% seen once. The source was PBMCs from blood, collected about 19 months after vaccination. These TCRs come from a man aged 50 to 69 who received an inactivated influenza vaccine.

This clonotype has a count of ten or more. The chain is built from TRBV6-5 and TRBJ2-6; the D is unclear. V was clipped by 3 bases and J by 2 bases, with 8 bases between them. CDR1 MNHEY and CDR2 SVGAGI come from the germline V gene. The CDR3 covers 15 residues. The CDR3 region is CASSYEMAGANVLTF. CDR3 DNA sequence: TGTGCCAGCAGTTATGAGATGGCTGGGGCCAACGTCCTGACTTTC.

V usage is TRBV20-1 and J usage is TRBJ2-7; 10 bases map to TRBD2. Germline CDR1 and CDR2: DFQATT and SNEGSKA (reference sequence). This CDR3 is built from 14 residues. The J segment lost 5 bases and the V segment lost 1 base, leaving 5 bases of the junction unmatched. The CDR3 loop reads CSARAAGGPHEQYF. The CDR3 DNA reads TGCAGTGCTAGAGCAGCGGGAGGGCCCCACGAGCAGTACTTC.

This clonotype came up a few times. The chain recombines TRBV10-3 with TRBJ1-2; D remains unclear. Per the germline V gene, CDR1 is ENHRY and CDR2 is SYGVKD. This CDR3 spans 11 amino acids. V was trimmed by 5 bases and J by 8 bases, leaving 9 bases between them. DNA of the CDR3: TGTGCCATCAGTTTGGGGTCCGGCTACACCTTC. Its translation is CAISLGSGYTF.

CDR3 loop: CASTSSATNEKLFF. As DNA, the CDR3 is TGTGCCAGCACCTCATCGGCAACTAATGAAAAACTGTTTTTT. V gene TRBV3-1 combines with J gene TRBJ1-4; no definite D call. V dropped 7 bases and J dropped 0 bases, with 9 bases sitting between them. The CDR3 has 14 amino acids. CDR1 and CDR2 (germline): LGHDT, YNNKEL (reference sequence). The full variable domain, rest sourced from reference TRBV3-1 and TRBJ1-4, is DTAVSQTPKYLVTQMGNDKSIKCEQNLGHDTMYWYKQDSKKFLKIMFSYNNKELIINETVPNRFSPKSPDKAHLNLHINSLELGDSAVYFCASTSSATNEKLFFGSGTQLSVL.

This clonotype showed up many times. The V call is TRBV4-3, the J call TRBJ2-7; perhaps TRBD1 as D (5 bases). This CDR3 region has 14 residues. Between the trimmed V and J ends, which lost 3 bases and 1 base, there was a span of 10 bases. Germline V gives CDR1 LGHNA, CDR2 YSLEER. In DNA, the CDR3 is TGCGCCAGCAGCCACCTTACAGGTTCCTACGAGCAGTACTTC. It encodes CASSHLTGSYEQYF.

In its sample, this clonotype was seen many times. The V and J genes are TRBV28 and TRBJ1-2, with D hard to call. Germline-derived CDR1 and CDR2 are MDHEN and SYDVKM. This CDR3 has 12 amino acids. Trimming pared 5 bases from V and 7 bases from J, leaving 11 bases between. CDR3 nucleotide sequence: TGTGCCAGCAGTCCCCCTAGCTCTGGCTACACCTTC. Encoded protein: CASSPPSSGYTF.

This clonotype was seen only a few times. The chain couples TRBV4-3 to TRBJ1-2; possibly TRBD1 for D (5 bases). Deletions cut 2 bases from V and 4 bases from J, with 14 bases between. Per germline, CDR1 LGHNA and CDR2 YSLEER. This CDR3 has 15 residues. DNA of the CDR3: TGCGCCAGCAGCCAAAGGCAGGGCGCTAGCTATGGCTACACCTTC. Residues: CASSQRQGASYGYTF.

V and J are TRBV7-2 and TRBJ2-1; the D gene is possibly TRBD2 (6 bases). Germline CDR1 is SGHTA and CDR2 is FQGNSA. This CDR3 spans 15 amino acids. Trimming pared 1 base from V and 4 bases from J, leaving 11 bases between. In DNA, the CDR3 is TGTGCCAGCAGCTTAGTAGCGGTAGATTACAATGAGCAGTTCTTC. Its protein product is CASSLVAVDYNEQFF.

Comments on this clonotype: A read error may account for a junction end that differs from germline. The chain uses TRBV12-3 or TRBV12-4 and TRBJ1-2; D is uncertain. The CDR3 contains 14 residues. DNA of the CDR3: TGTGGCAGCAGACGGGCTTCCTCTAACTATGGCTACACCTTC. Amino acid sequence: CGSRRASSNYGYTF.

In its sample, this clonotype was seen many times. The V and J genes are TRBV4-1 and TRBJ1-1; TRBD1 matches 7 bases. V lost 1 base and J lost 6; bases outside the gene matches: 5. CDR1 and CDR2 from the germline V gene are MGHRA and YSYEKL. The CDR3 spans 14 residues. The CDR3 bases are TGCGCCAGCAGCCAAGTTGGTAGGGGGCCTGAAGCTTTCTTT. Protein product: CASSQVGRGPEAFF.

V is TRBV9 and J is TRBJ1-3; D may be TRBD1 (5 bases). CDR1 SGDLS and CDR2 YYNGEE come from the germline V gene. Trimming cost V 5 bases and J 4 bases, with 25 bases left between them. The CDR3 is made up of 18 amino acids. DNA for the CDR3: TGTGCCAGCAGGTCAAAACAACCGGGACCAACAGTGGGAAACACCATATATTTT. This translates into CASRSKQPGPTVGNTIYF.

This clonotype showed up just a few times. The J gene is TRBJ1-1, the V gene TRBV6-2 or TRBV6-3; D remains ambiguous. V dropped 2 bases and J dropped 2 bases, with 18 bases sitting between them. The CDR3 spans 17 residues. The germline CDR1 and CDR2 sequences are MNHEY and SVGEGT. The CDR3 is CASSYTLPRTDNTEAFF. The CDR3 DNA reads as TGTGCCAGCAGTTACACCCTCCCAAGGACGGACAACACTGAAGCTTTCTTT.

This clonotype was picked up a small number of times. The CDR3 DNA reads TGCAGTGCTAGAGCCCCGAGGTCCGCTCGGACAACTGAAGCTTTCTTT. Translating gives CSARAPRSARTTEAFF. The chain employs TRBV20-1 and TRBJ1-1; a weak D match, TRBD1 (5 bases). V was shortened by 1 base and J by 5 bases, with 20 bases between the two germline ends. This CDR3 spans 16 amino acids. Germline V CDR1 and CDR2: DFQATT, SNEGSKA (reference sequence).

This sequence joins TRBV14 and TRBJ1-1; 7 positions match TRBD1. The V and J ends lost 5 bases and 1 base, in that order; junction bases with no gene match: 7. The germline CDR1 and CDR2 sequences are SGHDN and FVKESK. This CDR3 is 15 amino acids long. The CDR3, as DNA: TGTGCCAGCAGCACCCGACAGGGACCGAACACTGAAGCTTTCTTT. Translation gives CASSTRQGPNTEAFF.

This clonotype has a handful of counts. The chain is built from TRBV19 and TRBJ1-2; a possible D gene is TRBD1 (5 bases). CDR3 length equals 14 residues. V lost 8 bases to trimming and J lost 2 bases, with 15 bases between them. Germline V gene sequence: CDR1 LNHDA, CDR2 SQIVND (reference sequence). For the CDR3, the DNA is TGTGCCAGTCGACTATTGGAGGGGAACTATGGCTACACCTTC. It translates to CASRLLEGNYGYTF.

The chain carries TRBV5-1 and TRBJ1-1, with 8 bases identical to TRBD1. The CDR3 is made up of 13 amino acids. The V and J ends lost 0 bases and 9 bases, in that order; junction bases with no gene match: 4. Germline V lookup: CDR1 SGHRS, CDR2 YFSETQ. CDR3: CASSLARDRQAFF. DNA for the CDR3: TGCGCCAGCAGCTTGGCCCGGGACAGGCAAGCTTTCTTT.

This clonotype was recorded many times. The V and J genes are TRBV7-9 and TRBJ1-6, with TRBD1 as a possible D gene (6 bases). V lost 4 bases to trimming and J lost 5 bases, with 9 bases between them. This CDR3 region has 14 residues. CDR1 is SEHNR and CDR2 is FQNEAQ in the germline V gene (reference sequence). In nucleotides, the CDR3 is TGTGCCAGCAGCTCAGGACAGAATAATTCACCCCTCCACTTT. It specifies CASSSGQNNSPLHF.

This clonotype was detected only a few times. The rearrangement joins TRBV30 to TRBJ1-1; D might be TRBD1 (5 bases). This CDR3 contains 15 residues. V dropped 0 bases and J dropped 0 bases, with 11 bases sitting between them. The germline V gene has CDR1 GTSNPN and CDR2 SVGIG (reference sequence). The CDR3 bases are TGTGCCTGGAGTGTCGGGGGGTCGGTGAACACTGAAGCTTTCTTT. This encodes CAWSVGGSVNTEAFF. Full variable domain (remainder filled in from reference TRBV30 and TRBJ1-1): SQTIHQWPATLVQPVGSPLSLECTVEGTSNPNLYWYRQAAGRGLQLLFYSVGIGQISSEVPQNLSASRPQDRQFILSSKKLLLSDSGFYLCAWSVGGSVNTEAFFGQGTRLTVV.

The chain's CDR3 is CAISARQSSSYNSPLHF. The CDR3 DNA reads as TGTGCCATCAGTGCCCGGCAGTCGAGCTCCTATAATTCACCCCTCCACTTT. V is TRBV10-3 and J is TRBJ1-6; no reliable D call. Trimming pared 4 bases from V and 0 bases from J, leaving 13 bases between. The germline gives CDR1 ENHRY, CDR2 SYGVKD. The length of the CDR3 is 17 residues.

The chain recombines TRBV28 with TRBJ2-5; D is uncertain. V shed 5 bases and J shed 5 bases, with 6 bases lying between them. The CDR3 length is 11 residues. Looked up from germline, CDR1 is MDHEN and CDR2 is SYDVKM. DNA of the CDR3: TGTGCCAGCAGTGGTCCGGAGACCCAGTACTTC. Residues: CASSGPETQYF.

J is TRBJ1-3 and V is TRBV21-1. TRBV21-1 has pseudogene status. The CDR3 extends over 16 amino acids. DNA for the CDR3: TGTGCCAGCAGCAAAGTGTCGCGCTACTCTGGAAACACCATATATTTT. Translated, it gives CASSKVSRYSGNTIYF.

This clonotype was counted a few times. For the CDR3, the DNA is TGTGCCAGCAGCTTGGGGGGAATGGGTGAGCAGTTCTTC. It translates to CASSLGGMGEQFF. The chain has TRBV5-4 and TRBJ2-1; D unclear. V was shortened by 0 bases and J by 9 bases, with 10 bases between the two germline ends. Looked up from germline, CDR1 is SGHNT and CDR2 is YYREEE (reference sequence). The CDR3 consists of 13 residues.

There are a few counts of this clonotype. CDR3 protein: CSASASGTRLNYGYTF. CDR3 nucleotide sequence: TGCAGTGCTAGCGCCTCGGGAACCCGGCTTAACTATGGCTACACCTTC. The chain joins TRBV20-1 to TRBJ1-2; D gene ambiguous. This CDR3 has 16 residues. Germline CDR1 is DFQATT and CDR2 is SNEGSKA (reference sequence). V lost 3 bases and J 1 base, leaving 18 bases between the germline ends.

This clonotype was counted only a few times. V is TRBV6-5 and J is TRBJ1-1, with TRBD1 matching over 12 bases. From germline, CDR1 is MNHEY and CDR2 SVGAGI. The CDR3 is made up of 15 amino acids. V was pared by 2 bases and J by 4 bases, with 2 bases of the junction left unmatched. CDR3 nucleotides: TGTGCCAGCAGTTACGGGACAGGGGGCGGCACTGAAGCTTTCTTT. It specifies CASSYGTGGGTEAFF.